The clone carrying this TCR beta chain was found a few times. V dropped 5 bases and J dropped 7 bases, with 16 bases sitting between them. Germline V gives CDR1 SGHRS, CDR2 YFSETQ. The CDR3 consists of 14 residues. These data belong to a study of blood T cell repertoires in COVID-19. Original processing methods: Estimation of nucleated cell counts relied on the amplification of reference gene primers. The data were produced by immunoSEQ multiplex PCR, yet TCRdb's version contains in-frame clones alone and is incomplete. V, J and clone size reflect that table, while D and trimming were determined from the DNA. The sample has 380,000 or so clones, approximately 86% seen once.

The sample comprised peripheral blood. The chain combines TRBV5-1 with TRBJ1-3; no clear D gene. This receptor was taken from a woman aged 55-70 years with COVID-19, enrolled during active disease. The CDR3 here is CASSPGSIYNTIYF. CDR3 DNA: TGCGCCAGCAGTCCAGGCTCTATTTATAACACCATATATTTT.